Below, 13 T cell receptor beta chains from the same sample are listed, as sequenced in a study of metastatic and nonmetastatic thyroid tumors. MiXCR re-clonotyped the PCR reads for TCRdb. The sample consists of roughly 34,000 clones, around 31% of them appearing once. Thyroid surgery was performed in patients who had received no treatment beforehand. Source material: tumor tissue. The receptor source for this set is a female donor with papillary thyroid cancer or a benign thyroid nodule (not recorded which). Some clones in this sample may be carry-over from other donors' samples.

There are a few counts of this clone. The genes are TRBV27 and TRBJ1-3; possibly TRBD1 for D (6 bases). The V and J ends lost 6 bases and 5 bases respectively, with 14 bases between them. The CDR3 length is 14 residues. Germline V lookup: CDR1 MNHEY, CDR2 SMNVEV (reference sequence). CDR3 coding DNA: TGTGCCAGCAGGGCGGCAGGGGTTAGAAACACCATATATTTT. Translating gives CASRAAGVRNTIYF.

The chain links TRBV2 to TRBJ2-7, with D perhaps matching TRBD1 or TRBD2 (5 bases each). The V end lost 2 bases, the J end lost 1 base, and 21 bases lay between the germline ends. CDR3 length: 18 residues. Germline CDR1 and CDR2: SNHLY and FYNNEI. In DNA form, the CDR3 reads TGTGCCAGCAGTGAATCCCCCCCCGGGGCAGGCGTTTCCTACGAGCAGTACTTC. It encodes CASSESPPGAGVSYEQYF.

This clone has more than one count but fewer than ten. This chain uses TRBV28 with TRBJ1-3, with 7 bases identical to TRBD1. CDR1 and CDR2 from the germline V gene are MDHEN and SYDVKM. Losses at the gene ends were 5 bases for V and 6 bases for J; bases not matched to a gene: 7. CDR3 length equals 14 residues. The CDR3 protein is CASSQTGLVNTIYF. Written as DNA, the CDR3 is TGTGCCAGCAGTCAGACAGGGCTTGTAAACACCATATATTTT.

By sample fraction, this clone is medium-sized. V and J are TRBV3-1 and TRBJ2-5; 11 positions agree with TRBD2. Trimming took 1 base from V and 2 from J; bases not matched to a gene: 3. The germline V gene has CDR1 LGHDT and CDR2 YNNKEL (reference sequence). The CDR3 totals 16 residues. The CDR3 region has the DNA TGTGCCAGCAGCCAAGGCCTAGCGGGGGGACAAGAGACCCAGTACTTC. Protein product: CASSQGLAGGQETQYF.

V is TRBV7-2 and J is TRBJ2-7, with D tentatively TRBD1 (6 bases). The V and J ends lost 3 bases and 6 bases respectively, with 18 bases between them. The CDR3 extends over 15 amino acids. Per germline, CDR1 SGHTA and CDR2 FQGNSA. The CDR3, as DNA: TGTGCCAGCAGCTTTCGTGGACAGCCCTTTACCGAGCAGTACTTC. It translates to CASSFRGQPFTEQYF.

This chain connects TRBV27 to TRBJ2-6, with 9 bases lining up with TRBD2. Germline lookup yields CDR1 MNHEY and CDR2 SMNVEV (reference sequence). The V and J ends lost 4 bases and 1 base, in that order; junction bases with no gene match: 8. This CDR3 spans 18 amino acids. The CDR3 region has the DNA TGTGCCAGCAGTTCCCCGCTAGCGGGAAGGTCTGGGGCCAACGTCCTGACTTTC. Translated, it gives CASSSPLAGRSGANVLTF.

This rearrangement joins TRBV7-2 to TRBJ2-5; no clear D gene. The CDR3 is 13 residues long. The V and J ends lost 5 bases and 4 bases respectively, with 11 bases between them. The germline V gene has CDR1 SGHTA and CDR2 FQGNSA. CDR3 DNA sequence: TGTGCCAGCAGCATCGAGATGGGAGAGACCCAGTACTTC. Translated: CASSIEMGETQYF.

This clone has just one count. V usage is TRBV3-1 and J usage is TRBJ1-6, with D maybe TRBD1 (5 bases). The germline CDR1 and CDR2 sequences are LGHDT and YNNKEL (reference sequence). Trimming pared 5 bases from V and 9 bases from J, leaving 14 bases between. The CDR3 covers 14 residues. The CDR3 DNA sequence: TGTGCCAGCAGCGCCGGGACTTTACTTTCACCCCTCCACTTT. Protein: CASSAGTLLSPLHF. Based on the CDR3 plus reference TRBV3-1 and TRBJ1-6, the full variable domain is DTAVSQTPKYLVTQMGNDKSIKCEQNLGHDTMYWYKQDSKKFLKIMFSYNNKELIINETVPNRFSPKSPDKAHLNLHINSLELGDSAVYFCASSAGTLLSPLHFGNGTRLTVT.

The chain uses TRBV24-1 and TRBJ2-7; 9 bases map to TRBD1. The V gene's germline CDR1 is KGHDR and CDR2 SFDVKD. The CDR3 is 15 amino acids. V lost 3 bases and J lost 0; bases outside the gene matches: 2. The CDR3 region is CATSDPGQGSYEQYF. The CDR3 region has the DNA TGTGCCACCAGTGATCCGGGACAGGGCTCCTACGAGCAGTACTTC.

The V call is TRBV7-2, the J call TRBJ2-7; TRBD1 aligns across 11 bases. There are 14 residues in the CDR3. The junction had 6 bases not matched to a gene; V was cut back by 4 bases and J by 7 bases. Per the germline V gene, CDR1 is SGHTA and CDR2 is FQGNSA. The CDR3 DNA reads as TGTGCCAGCAGCTCGGGGACAGGGGGTGGAGAGCAGTACTTC. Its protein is CASSSGTGGGEQYF.

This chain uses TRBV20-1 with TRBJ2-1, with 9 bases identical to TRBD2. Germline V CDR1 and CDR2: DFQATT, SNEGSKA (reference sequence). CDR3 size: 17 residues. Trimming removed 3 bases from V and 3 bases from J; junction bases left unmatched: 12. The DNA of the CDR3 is TGCAGTGCTAGTCAAGGACTAGCGCAACTAGTCTACAATGAGCAGTTCTTC. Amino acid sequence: CSASQGLAQLVYNEQFF.

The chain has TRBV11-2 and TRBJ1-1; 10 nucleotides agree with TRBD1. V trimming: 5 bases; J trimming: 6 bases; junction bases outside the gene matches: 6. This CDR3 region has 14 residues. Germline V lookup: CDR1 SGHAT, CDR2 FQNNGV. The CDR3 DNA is TGTGCCAGCAGCCACTCGACAGGGGGCCCTGAAGCTTTCTTT. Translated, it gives CASSHSTGGPEAFF.

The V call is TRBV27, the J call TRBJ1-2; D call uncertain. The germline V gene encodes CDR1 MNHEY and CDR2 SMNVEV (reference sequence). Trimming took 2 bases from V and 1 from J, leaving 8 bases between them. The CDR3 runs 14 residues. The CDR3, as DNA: TGTGCCAGCAGTTTAAACCGGATTAACTATGGCTACACCTTC. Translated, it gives CASSLNRINYGYTF.